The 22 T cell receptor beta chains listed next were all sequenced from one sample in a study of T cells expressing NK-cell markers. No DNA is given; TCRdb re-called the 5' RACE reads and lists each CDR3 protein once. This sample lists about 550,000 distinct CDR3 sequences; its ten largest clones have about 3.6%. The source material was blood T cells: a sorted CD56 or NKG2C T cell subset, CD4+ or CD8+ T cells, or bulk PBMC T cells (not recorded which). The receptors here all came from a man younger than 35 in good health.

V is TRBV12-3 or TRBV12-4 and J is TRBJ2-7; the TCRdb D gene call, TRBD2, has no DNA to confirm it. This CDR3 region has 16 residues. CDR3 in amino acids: CASTTGREIGTYEQYF.

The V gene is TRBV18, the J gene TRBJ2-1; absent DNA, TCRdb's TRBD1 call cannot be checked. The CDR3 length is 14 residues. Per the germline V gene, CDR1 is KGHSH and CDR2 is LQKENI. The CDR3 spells CASSLEWRGNEQFF.

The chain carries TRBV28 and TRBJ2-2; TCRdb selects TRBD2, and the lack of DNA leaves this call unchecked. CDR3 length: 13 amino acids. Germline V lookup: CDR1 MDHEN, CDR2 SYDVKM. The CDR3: CASTTEGAGAVFF.

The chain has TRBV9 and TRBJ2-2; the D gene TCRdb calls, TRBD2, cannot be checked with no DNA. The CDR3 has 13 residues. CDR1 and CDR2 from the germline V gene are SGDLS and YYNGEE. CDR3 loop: CASSNSVTGELFF.

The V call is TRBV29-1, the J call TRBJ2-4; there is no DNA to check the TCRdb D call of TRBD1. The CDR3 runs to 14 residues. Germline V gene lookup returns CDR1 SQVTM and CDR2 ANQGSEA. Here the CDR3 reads CSVEGGGGKNIQYF.

This chain's CDR3 is CASSPKTNQPQHF. This chain links TRBV4-1 with TRBJ1-5. The germline CDR1 and CDR2 sequences are MGHRA and YSYEKL. The CDR3 extends over 13 amino acids.

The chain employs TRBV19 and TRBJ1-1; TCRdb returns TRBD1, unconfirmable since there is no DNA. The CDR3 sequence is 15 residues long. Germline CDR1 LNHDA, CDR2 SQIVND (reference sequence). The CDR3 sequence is CASSTRQGGGSEAFF.

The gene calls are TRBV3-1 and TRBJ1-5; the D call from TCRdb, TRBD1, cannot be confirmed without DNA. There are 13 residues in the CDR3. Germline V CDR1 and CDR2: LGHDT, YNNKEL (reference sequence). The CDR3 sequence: CASSQDRGQPQHF.

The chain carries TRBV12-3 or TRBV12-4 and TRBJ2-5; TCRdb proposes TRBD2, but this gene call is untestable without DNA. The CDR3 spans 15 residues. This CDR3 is CASTPGTSSRETQYF.

CDR3 protein: CASSPRTAGAGNEQFF. The chain is built from TRBV5-1 and TRBJ2-1; TCRdb's D gene call, TRBD2, goes unchecked for lack of DNA. CDR3 length: 16 amino acids. Germline values: CDR1 SGHRS, CDR2 YFSETQ.

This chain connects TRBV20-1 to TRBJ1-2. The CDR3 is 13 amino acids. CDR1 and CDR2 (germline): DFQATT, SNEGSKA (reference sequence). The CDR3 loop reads CSADDGRNYGYTF.

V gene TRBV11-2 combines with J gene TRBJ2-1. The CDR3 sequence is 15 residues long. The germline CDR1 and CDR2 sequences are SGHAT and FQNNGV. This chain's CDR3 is CASSLDPYRLNEQFF.

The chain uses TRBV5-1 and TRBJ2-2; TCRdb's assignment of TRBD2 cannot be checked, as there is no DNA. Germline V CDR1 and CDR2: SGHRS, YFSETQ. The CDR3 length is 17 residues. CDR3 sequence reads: CASSLNVAGGNTGELFF.

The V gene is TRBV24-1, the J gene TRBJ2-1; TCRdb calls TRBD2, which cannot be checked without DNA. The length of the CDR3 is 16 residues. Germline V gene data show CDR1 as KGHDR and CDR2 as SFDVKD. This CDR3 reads CATSDPGTSGYNEQFF.

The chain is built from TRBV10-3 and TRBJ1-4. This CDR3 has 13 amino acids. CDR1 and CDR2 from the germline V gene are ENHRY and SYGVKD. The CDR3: CAISVGKLEKLFF.

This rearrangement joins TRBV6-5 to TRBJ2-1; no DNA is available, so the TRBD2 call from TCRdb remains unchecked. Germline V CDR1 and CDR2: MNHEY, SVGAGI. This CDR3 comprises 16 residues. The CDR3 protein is CASSYVSSGSSGEQFF.

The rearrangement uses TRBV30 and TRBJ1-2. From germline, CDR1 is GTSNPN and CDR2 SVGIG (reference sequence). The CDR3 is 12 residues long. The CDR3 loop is CAWREFNYGYTF.

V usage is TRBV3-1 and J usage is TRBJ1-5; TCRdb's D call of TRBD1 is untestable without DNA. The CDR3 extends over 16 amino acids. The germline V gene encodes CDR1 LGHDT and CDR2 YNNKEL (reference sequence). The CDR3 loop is CASSQAGAGRNQPQHF.

The CDR3 protein is CASSQVLGSGETQYF. The genes are TRBV3-1 and TRBJ2-5; checking the TCRdb D call of TRBD2 is not possible without DNA. This CDR3 spans 15 amino acids. Germline CDR1 and CDR2: LGHDT and YNNKEL (reference sequence).

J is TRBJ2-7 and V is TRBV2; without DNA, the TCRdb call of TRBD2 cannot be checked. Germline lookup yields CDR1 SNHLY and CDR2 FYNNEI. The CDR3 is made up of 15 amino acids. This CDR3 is CASSAEWLGRDEQYF. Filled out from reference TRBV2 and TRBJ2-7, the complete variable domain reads EPEVTQTPSHQVTQMGQEVILRCVPISNHLYFYWYRQILGQKVEFLVSFYNNEISEKSEIFDDQFSVERPDGSNFTLKIRSTKLEDSAMYFCASSAEWLGRDEQYFGPGTRLTVT.

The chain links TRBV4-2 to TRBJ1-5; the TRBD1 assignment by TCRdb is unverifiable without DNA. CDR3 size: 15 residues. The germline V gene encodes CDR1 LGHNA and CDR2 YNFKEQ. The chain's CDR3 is CASSQGRQGNQPQHF.

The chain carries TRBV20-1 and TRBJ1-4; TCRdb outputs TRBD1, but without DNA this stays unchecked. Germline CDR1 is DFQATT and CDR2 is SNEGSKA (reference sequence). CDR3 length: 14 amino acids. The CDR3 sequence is CSARVSDRNEKLFF.